This T cell receptor beta chain was obtained from a study of blood T cell repertoires in COVID-19. Study context: Sources were T cells, B-cell-depleted T cells, or PBMCs; the material itself was cDNA or gDNA.

Germline V gene data show CDR1 as SGHRS and CDR2 as YFSETQ. The CDR3 extends over 14 amino acids. Unmatched junction bases numbered 3, after V lost 3 bases and J lost 0 bases. Original analysis: Estimation of nucleated cell counts relied on the amplification of reference gene primers. The protocol was immunoSEQ multiplex PCR, while the TCRdb copy is restricted to in-frame clones and leaves out a portion. V and J calls and clone size follow that table, whereas D and trimming were derived from the DNA. Among more than 100,000 clones, roughly 84% were seen once, and the ten largest hold around 13%. This clonotype was sampled from a woman aged 25 to 39 who had recovered from COVID-19. The gene calls are TRBV5-1 and TRBJ2-7; 7 bases align to TRBD2. Sequences were obtained from peripheral blood. The CDR3: CASSSGLISYEQYF. The DNA of the CDR3 is TGCGCCAGCAGCTCGGGACTAATCTCCTACGAGCAGTACTTC.